This T cell receptor beta chain was profiled in a study of Ad26.COV2.S vaccination and SARS-CoV-2 variants. Study-level background: Of the COV1001 trial arms, the Ad26.COV2.S arm included the donor. Participants got Ad26.COV2.S intramuscularly, once or twice 56 days apart.

The treatment is: roughly 18 received Ad26.COV2.S at low or high dose, single or two shots; about 5 received placebo; per-sample allocation not given. The samples date from day 63 after the first vaccine or placebo injection. The assay was immunoSEQ multiplex PCR, and TCRdb's table has in-frame clones only and misses some. The data contain some 390,000 clones, about 88% of them singletons. Losses at the gene ends were 5 bases for V and 4 bases for J; bases not matched to a gene: 8. Germline V gene sequence: CDR1 MNHEY, CDR2 SMNVEV (reference sequence). The CDR3 is 16 amino acids. The sample here was peripheral blood, taken in a trial of Ad26.COV2.S vaccine versus placebo. This chain connects TRBV27 to TRBJ2-1, with 10 bases aligning to TRBD2. The receptor was derived from a person between 18 and 60 years old who received the Ad26.COV2.S COVID-19 vaccine or a placebo. CDR3 nucleotide sequence: TGTGCCAGCAGTCGGACTAGCGGATCCTTTTACAATGAGCAGTTCTTC. Translation: CASSRTSGSFYNEQFF.